The 29 T cell receptor beta chains in this list originate from one sample, sequenced in a study of OX40 agonist ivuxolimab in advanced cancers. TCRdb's table, derived via immunoSEQ multiplex PCR, lists solely in-frame clones and lacks some. This sample carries approximately 75,000 clones, about 85% of them seen once, and the ten largest clones take 5% to 6.5%. The material was CD4+ or CD8+ T cells sorted from blood, obtained in a trial of the OX40 agonist ivuxolimab. The receptors stem from an adult with an advanced solid tumor such as melanoma, head and neck, liver or kidney cancer.

Here the CDR3 DNA reads TGTGCCAGCAGTTCGATAGCGGGCTCCTACAATGAGCAGTTCTTC. It codes for CASSSIAGSYNEQFF. The chain employs TRBV6-5 and TRBJ2-1; 7 bases agree with TRBD2. The V segment lost 4 bases and the J segment 0 bases; nucleotides outside the gene matches: 3. The CDR3 consists of 15 residues. Germline V gives CDR1 MNHEY, CDR2 SVGAGI.

The genes are TRBV18 and TRBJ2-3; 11 positions agree with TRBD2. CDR3 size: 15 residues. With 2 bases clipped from V and 4 bases from J, the junction kept 2 bases outside the gene matches. CDR1 is KGHSH and CDR2 is LQKENI in the germline V gene. CDR3 sequence: CASSPGLAGSDTQYF. In DNA, the CDR3 is TGTGCCAGCTCACCAGGACTAGCGGGCTCAGATACGCAGTATTTT.

The chain joins TRBV30 to TRBJ1-1, with 7 bases aligning to TRBD1. V lost 3 bases to trimming and J lost 3 bases; unmatched junction nucleotides: 13. CDR3 length equals 16 residues. The germline gives CDR1 GTSNPN, CDR2 SVGIG (reference sequence). The DNA of the CDR3 is TGTGCCTGGAGCCCGACAGGGATTTCGTTGGACACTGAAGCTTTCTTT. Translated, it gives CAWSPTGISLDTEAFF.

The J gene is TRBJ2-7, the V gene TRBV7-2; D assignment may be TRBD1 or TRBD2 (5 bases each). Trimming took off 3 bases at V and 6 bases at J, with 15 bases between the two ends. The CDR3 is made up of 14 amino acids. Germline V lookup: CDR1 SGHTA, CDR2 FQGNSA. Written as DNA, the CDR3 is TGTGCCAGCAGCTTGAGGGCAGGGTGGAGCGAGCAGTACTTC. This gives the protein CASSLRAGWSEQYF.

The table lists this clone with a few counts. The chain links TRBV30 to TRBJ1-2; D is uncertain. V dropped 2 bases and J dropped 6 bases, with 13 bases sitting between them. The CDR3 has 13 amino acids. The germline V gene encodes CDR1 GTSNPN and CDR2 SVGIG (reference sequence). The CDR3 loop reads CAWSKLGLNGYTF. The CDR3 DNA reads as TGTGCCTGGAGTAAATTGGGCTTAAATGGCTACACCTTC.

The chain joins TRBV5-4 to TRBJ2-3; D possibly corresponds to TRBD2 (6 bases). V was clipped by 0 bases and J by 3 bases, with 11 bases between them. The CDR3 is 15 residues long. Germline V lookup: CDR1 SGHNT, CDR2 YYREEE (reference sequence). The CDR3: CASSLAGEGTDTQYF. CDR3 nucleotide sequence: TGTGCCAGCAGCTTGGCGGGAGAGGGAACAGATACGCAGTATTTT. Drawing the rest from reference TRBV5-4 and TRBJ2-3, the complete variable domain is ETGVTQSPTHLIKTRGQQVTLRCSSQSGHNTVSWYQQALGQGPQFIFQYYREEENGRGNFPPRFSGLQFPNYSSELNVNALELDDSALYLCASSLAGEGTDTQYFGPGTRLTVL.

The rearrangement links TRBV7-9 to TRBJ1-2; 12 bases line up with TRBD1. Trimming took 4 bases from V and 6 from J; bases not matched to a gene: 9. Germline V gene lookup returns CDR1 SEHNR and CDR2 FQNEAQ (reference sequence). The CDR3 has 16 residues. The CDR3 DNA reads TGTGCCAGCAGCTATACCGGGACAGGGGGCGCACATGGCTACACCTTC. Amino acids: CASSYTGTGGAHGYTF.

This clone came up once. V gene TRBV5-4 combines with J gene TRBJ2-1; 12 bases align to TRBD2. CDR1 and CDR2 from the germline V gene are SGHNT and YYREEE (reference sequence). This CDR3 region has 14 residues. Trimming took 5 bases from V and 5 from J; bases not matched to a gene: 2. CDR3: CASRRLAGDNEQFF. The CDR3 bases are TGTGCCAGCAGAAGACTAGCGGGGGACAATGAGCAGTTCTTC.

The chain is built from TRBV7-9 and TRBJ1-1, with D hard to call. The CDR3 has 14 amino acids. Germline V lookup: CDR1 SEHNR, CDR2 FQNEAQ (reference sequence). Deletions cut 4 bases from V and 0 bases from J, with 9 bases between. DNA of the CDR3: TGTGCCAGCAGCTCCTCAAGGATGAACACTGAAGCTTTCTTT. Translation gives CASSSSRMNTEAFF.

The rearrangement joins TRBV9 to TRBJ1-2, with 7 bases aligning to TRBD1. The germline V gene has CDR1 SGDLS and CDR2 YYNGEE. The junction had 9 bases not matched to a gene; V was cut back by 3 bases and J by 4 bases. The CDR3 extends over 15 amino acids. CDR3 region: CASSASGGSGYGYTF. The CDR3 DNA reads TGTGCCAGCAGCGCGTCAGGGGGGAGCGGCTATGGCTACACCTTC.

This rearrangement joins TRBV5-1 to TRBJ1-6; D possibly corresponds to TRBD1 (6 bases). Germline V lookup: CDR1 SGHRS, CDR2 YFSETQ. The V end was cut by 2 bases, the J end by 7 bases, with 19 bases between. CDR3 length: 17 amino acids. CDR3 nucleotides: TGCGCCAGCAGCTTTAGCGGTATCGGGACACGAAATTCACCCCTCCACTTT. It translates to CASSFSGIGTRNSPLHF.

The V gene is TRBV6-6, the J gene TRBJ1-5; 10 nucleotides align to TRBD1. Germline CDR1 is MNHNY and CDR2 is SVGAGI (reference sequence). The ends lost 6 bases at V and 7 bases at J; junction bases unmatched: 9. CDR3 length: 15 residues. The CDR3 sequence: CASRRDRGTGQPQHF. CDR3 DNA sequence: TGTGCCAGCAGACGGGACAGGGGTACGGGACAGCCCCAGCATTTT.

V is TRBV27 and J is TRBJ1-1; the D gene is possibly TRBD1 (5 bases). The V end was cut by 5 bases, the J end by 0 bases, with 10 bases between. The CDR3 is made up of 14 amino acids. CDR1 MNHEY and CDR2 SMNVEV come from the germline V gene (reference sequence). The CDR3 DNA reads TGTGCCAGCAGTGCTAGGGGTCTGAACACTGAAGCTTTCTTT. This codes for CASSARGLNTEAFF.

In DNA, the CDR3 is TGTGCCAGTGCTGTCGGGGGTAGCACAGATACGCAGTATTTT. Residues: CASAVGGSTDTQYF. The chain is built from TRBV19 and TRBJ2-3; the D gene is possibly TRBD2 (6 bases). CDR1 is LNHDA and CDR2 is SQIVND in the germline V gene (reference sequence). There are 14 residues in the CDR3. V was shortened by 8 bases and J by 0 bases, with 12 bases between the two germline ends.

The chain uses TRBV7-2 and TRBJ2-1; possibly TRBD2 for D (5 bases). The CDR3 contains 13 residues. V lost 10 bases, J lost 5 bases, and 15 bases lay in between. Germline V gives CDR1 SGHTA, CDR2 FQGNSA. This chain's CDR3 is CATSRRGNNEQFF. CDR3 nucleotides: TGTGCCACCTCAAGGCGAGGGAACAATGAGCAGTTCTTC.

The V gene is TRBV7-2, the J gene TRBJ2-3, with D uncertain. This CDR3 has 16 residues. Germline-derived CDR1 and CDR2 are SGHTA and FQGNSA. V was clipped by 0 bases and J by 2 bases, with 12 bases between them. CDR3 in DNA: TGTGCCAGCAGCTTAGCAGGGCGGAGTACCACAGATACGCAGTATTTT. It encodes CASSLAGRSTTDTQYF. Looking up the rest from reference TRBV7-2 and TRBJ2-3 gives the full variable domain: GAGVSQSPSNKVTEKGKDVELRCDPISGHTALYWYRQSLGQGLEFLIYFQGNSAPDKSGLPSDRFSAERTGGSVSTLTIQRTQQEDSAVYLCASSLAGRSTTDTQYFGPGTRLTVL.

The chain recombines TRBV19 with TRBJ1-4, with 11 bases identical to TRBD1. Per the germline V gene, CDR1 is LNHDA and CDR2 is SQIVND (reference sequence). Unmatched junction bases numbered 5, after V lost 6 bases and J lost 8 bases. The CDR3 covers 14 residues. In nucleotides, the CDR3 is TGTGCCAGTAGGGACAGGGGGCTAGGAGAAAAACTGTTTTTT. It specifies CASRDRGLGEKLFF.

The count of this clone is one. The gene calls are TRBV7-2 and TRBJ2-5; 7 bases align to TRBD2. Germline CDR1 SGHTA, CDR2 FQGNSA. This CDR3 spans 14 amino acids. V lost 5 bases, J lost 4 bases, and 7 bases stayed unmatched. The CDR3 DNA follows: TGTGCCAGCAGCCAACGACTAGCAGCAGAGACCCAGTACTTC. Translated, it gives CASSQRLAAETQYF.

This sequence joins TRBV29-1 and TRBJ1-1; no clear D. Germline V gene lookup returns CDR1 SQVTM and CDR2 ANQGSEA. The V gene lost 7 bases and the J gene lost 1 base, with 16 bases spanning the gap. This CDR3 contains 14 residues. The CDR3 DNA reads TGCAGCGGACTGGATGGGGAGTCGAACACTGAAGCTTTCTTT. Amino acid sequence: CSGLDGESNTEAFF.

This chain joins TRBV2 and TRBJ1-1; D is undetermined. The germline V gene has CDR1 SNHLY and CDR2 FYNNEI. V lost 7 bases and J lost 1, with 4 bases in between. The CDR3 contains 11 residues. This chain's CDR3 is CASNRNTEAFF. The DNA for the CDR3 is TGTGCCAGCAACAGGAACACTGAAGCTTTCTTT.

This clone was seen more than once but under ten times. The gene calls are TRBV19 and TRBJ2-7; D gene ambiguous. Trimming took 5 bases from V and 6 from J, leaving 29 bases between them. The CDR3 is made up of 18 amino acids. Germline V gives CDR1 LNHDA, CDR2 SQIVND (reference sequence). CDR3 sequence reads: CASSASLGRAGGSSEQYF. CDR3 nucleotide sequence: TGTGCCAGTAGTGCCTCCCTCGGCCGGGCAGGTGGTAGCAGCGAGCAGTACTTC.

V is TRBV30 and J is TRBJ1-5, with D possibly TRBD1 on 5 matching bases. CDR3 length: 15 amino acids. Trimming removed 0 bases from V and 4 bases from J, with 13 bases in between. The V gene's germline CDR1 is GTSNPN and CDR2 SVGIG (reference sequence). CDR3 loop: CAWSVRLGTNQPQHF. CDR3 nucleotide sequence: TGTGCCTGGAGTGTAAGGTTAGGGACTAATCAGCCCCAGCATTTT.

V gene TRBV29-1 combines with J gene TRBJ1-1; perhaps TRBD1 as D (5 bases). This CDR3 is 15 amino acids long. V lost 5 bases and J lost 0, with 16 bases in between. Germline loops: CDR1 SQVTM, CDR2 ANQGSEA. Here the CDR3 reads CSVQAGWGMNTEAFF. CDR3 DNA: TGCAGCGTTCAAGCGGGTTGGGGCATGAACACTGAAGCTTTCTTT.

The V gene is TRBV11-3, the J gene TRBJ2-7, with D perhaps matching TRBD2 (5 bases). This CDR3 spans 13 amino acids. The V end lost 0 bases, the J end lost 3 bases, and 6 bases lay between the germline ends. The V gene's germline CDR1 is SGHNT and CDR2 YENEEA. The CDR3 coding sequence is TGTGCCAGCAGCTTAGAACGGGGCTACGAGCAGTACTTC. Residues: CASSLERGYEQYF.

This clone was picked up one time. V is TRBV5-4 and J is TRBJ2-5; the match to TRBD1 covers 7 bases. The J call may be incorrect, as the DNA end agrees better with TRBJ2-7. Germline V lookup: CDR1 SGHNT, CDR2 YYREEE (reference sequence). CDR3 size: 14 residues. CDR3 loop: CASSLDRGSYEQYF. The CDR3, as DNA: TGTGCCAGCAGCTTGGACAGGGGTTCCTACGAGCAGTACTTC.

CDR3 loop: CASSLQGADTQYF. DNA of the CDR3: TGTGCCAGCAGCTTACAGGGGGCAGATACGCAGTATTTT. V and J are TRBV11-3 and TRBJ2-3, with 7 bases aligning to TRBD1. After removal of 2 bases from V and 4 bases from J, the junction contained 0 bases not matched to a gene. Germline assignment: CDR1 SGHNT and CDR2 YENEEA. The CDR3 sequence is 13 residues long.

This rearrangement joins TRBV9 to TRBJ2-5; 7 bases align to TRBD2. The germline V gene encodes CDR1 SGDLS and CDR2 YYNGEE. Germline trimming cut 3 bases from V and 5 bases from J; bases unmatched to any gene: 10. This CDR3 has 15 amino acids. CDR3 region: CASSGGSLSGETQYF. CDR3 DNA: TGTGCCAGCAGCGGAGGATCCCTTAGCGGGGAGACCCAGTACTTC.

The chain has TRBV19 and TRBJ2-5; no clear D. The CDR3 loop spans 13 amino acids. CDR1 LNHDA and CDR2 SQIVND come from the germline V gene (reference sequence). Trimming cost V 4 bases and J 5 bases, with 11 bases left between them. The CDR3 DNA reads as TGTGCCAGTAGTACGAGTATTGTGGAGACCCAGTACTTC. It is translated as CASSTSIVETQYF. Based on the CDR3 plus reference TRBV19 and TRBJ2-5, the full variable domain is DGGITQSPKYLFRKEGQNVTLSCEQNLNHDAMYWYRQDPGQGLRLIYYSQIVNDFQKGDIAEGYSVSREKKESFPLTVTSAQKNPTAFYLCASSTSIVETQYFGPGTRLLVL.

The V call is TRBV7-2, the J call TRBJ1-3; 7 nucleotides align to TRBD1. The CDR3 runs to 19 residues. J gave up 0 bases and V 5 bases, and 16 bases lay outside the gene matches. Germline loops: CDR1 SGHTA, CDR2 FQGNSA. DNA for the CDR3: TGTGCCAGCAGCCAACCCCGGGACAGCCAGGCCTACTCTGGAAACACCATATATTTT. It yields the protein CASSQPRDSQAYSGNTIYF.